This T cell receptor (beta chain) was found in a study of T cell changes during pregnancy in multiple sclerosis. The CDR3 sequence is 16 residues long. The V gene end was trimmed by 6 bases and the J gene end by 0 bases; junction bases not matched to a gene: 9. Germline values: CDR1 LNHDA, CDR2 SQIVND (reference sequence). Libraries were prepared by immunoSEQ multiplex PCR; TCRdb keeps only in-frame clonotypes and omits some of them. The sample records 35,000 to 45,000 clones, 75% to 95% being singletons. This clone came up a few times. Sequencing was performed on CD4+ T cells from peripheral blood mononuclear cells, taken after pregnancy. This sequence joins TRBV19 and TRBJ2-3, with 7 bases aligning to TRBD1. This receptor was obtained from a female donor in good health, enrolled as a control in a pregnancy study. CDR3 residues: CASSPGTAVSTDTQYF. The CDR3 coding sequence is TGTGCCAGTAGCCCCGGGACAGCGGTGAGCACAGATACGCAGTATTTT. Supplemented by reference TRBV19 and TRBJ2-3, the full variable domain reads DGGITQSPKYLFRKEGQNVTLSCEQNLNHDAMYWYRQDPGQGLRLIYYSQIVNDFQKGDIAEGYSVSREKKESFPLTVTSAQKNPTAFYLCASSPGTAVSTDTQYFGPGTRLTVL.